This T cell receptor (beta chain) was found in a study of CD8 T cells in ankylosing spondylitis. Regarding the study as a whole: Seemingly characteristic of ankylosing spondylitis blood was a TCR beta motif consisting of eight highly homologous variants.

As regards this clonotype: Its antigen is not identified.

TCRdb ran MiXCR on the 5' RACE reads and lists one entry per CDR3 protein. The repertoire holds around 220,000 distinct CDR3 sequences, approximately 20% seen once, with roughly 43% in the top ten. In germline, CDR1 is SGHDT, CDR2 YYEEEE. The CDR3 contains 11 residues. V shed 1 base and J shed 9 bases, with 5 bases lying between them. This rearrangement joins TRBV5-6 to TRBJ2-1; possibly TRBD1 for D (5 bases). This sequence originates from a male donor with ankylosing spondylitis. The sample taken for sequencing was blood, either unsorted or a sorted T cell fraction (not recorded which). Here the CDR3 DNA reads TGTGCCAGCAGCTTGCAGGGTGAGCAGTTCTTC. Its protein is CASSLQGEQFF.